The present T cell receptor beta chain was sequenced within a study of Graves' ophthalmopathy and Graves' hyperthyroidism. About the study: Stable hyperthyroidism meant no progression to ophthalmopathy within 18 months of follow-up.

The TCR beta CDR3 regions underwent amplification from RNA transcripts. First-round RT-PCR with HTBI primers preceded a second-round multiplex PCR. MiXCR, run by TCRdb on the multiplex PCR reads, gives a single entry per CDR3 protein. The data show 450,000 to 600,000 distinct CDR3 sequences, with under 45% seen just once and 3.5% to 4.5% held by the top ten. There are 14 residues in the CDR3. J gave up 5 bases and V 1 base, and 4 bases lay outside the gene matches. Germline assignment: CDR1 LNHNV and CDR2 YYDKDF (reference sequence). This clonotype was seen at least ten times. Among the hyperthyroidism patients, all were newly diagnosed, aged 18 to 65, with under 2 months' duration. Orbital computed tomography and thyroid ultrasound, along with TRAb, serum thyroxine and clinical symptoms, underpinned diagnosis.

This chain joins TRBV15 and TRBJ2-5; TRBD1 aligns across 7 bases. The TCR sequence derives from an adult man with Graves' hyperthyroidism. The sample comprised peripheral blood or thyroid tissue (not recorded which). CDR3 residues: CATSRAGGGETQYF. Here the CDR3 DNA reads TGTGCCACCAGCAGAGCAGGGGGTGGGGAGACCCAGTACTTC.